This TCR beta chain was retrieved from a study of cytomegalovirus exposure and HLA in healthy donors. Note on this clone: The antigen is undetermined.

Points from the study as a whole: Association with HLA alleles at 0.05 false discovery rate was found for 15,000 to 20,000 TCR beta sequences in a later analysis. The classifier was said to identify cytomegalovirus status with high specificity and sensitivity. Most CMV-associated TCR beta chains were later found to appear HLA-restricted. Most TCR sequences were rare, but some public TCRs occurred in many donors.

V lost 5 bases and J lost 4; bases outside the gene matches: 7. This CDR3 region has 15 residues. Germline lookup yields CDR1 MNHNY and CDR2 SVGAGI (reference sequence). It was with 60 Vbeta and 13 Jbeta primers that the PCR ran. The data were produced by immunoSEQ multiplex PCR, yet TCRdb's version contains in-frame clones alone and is incomplete. The data contain nearly 110,000 clones, around 75% of them singletons. This chain connects TRBV6-6 to TRBJ1-4; 7 nucleotides line up with TRBD1. Sequenced sample: PBMCs. The sequence was collected from a man in his forties in good health and CMV-seronegative. In nucleotides, the CDR3 is TGTGCCAGCAGTAAAACAGGGGCTCTTAATGAAAAACTGTTTTTT. It specifies CASSKTGALNEKLFF.